The T cell receptor beta chain under discussion was sequenced for a study of blood T cell repertoires in COVID-19. Background on the study: There were acute and convalescent COVID-19 samples, and they came from the United States, Italy and Spain. In each case, the material was cDNA or gDNA derived from T cells, B-cell-depleted T cells, or PBMCs.

Original methodology: Amplifying reference gene primers gave estimates of nucleated cell counts. Profiled with immunoSEQ multiplex PCR; TCRdb holds only in-frame clones, not every one. That table supplies the V and J calls and clone size; D and trimming were determined from the DNA. The data show 150,000 or so clones, 88% seen once. V lost 5 bases and J lost 6, with 18 bases in between. Germline values: CDR1 SGHAT, CDR2 FQNNGV. There are 15 residues in the CDR3. This TCR came from a woman between 50 and 59 years old who had recovered from COVID-19. The chain combines TRBV11-2 with TRBJ2-3; a possible D gene is TRBD2 (6 bases). The sample taken for sequencing was PBMCs or T cells enriched from blood (not recorded which). Written as DNA, the CDR3 is TGTGCCAGCAGCCGATGGGACTTAAGCTCCGATACGCAGTATTTT. Its translation: CASSRWDLSSDTQYF.